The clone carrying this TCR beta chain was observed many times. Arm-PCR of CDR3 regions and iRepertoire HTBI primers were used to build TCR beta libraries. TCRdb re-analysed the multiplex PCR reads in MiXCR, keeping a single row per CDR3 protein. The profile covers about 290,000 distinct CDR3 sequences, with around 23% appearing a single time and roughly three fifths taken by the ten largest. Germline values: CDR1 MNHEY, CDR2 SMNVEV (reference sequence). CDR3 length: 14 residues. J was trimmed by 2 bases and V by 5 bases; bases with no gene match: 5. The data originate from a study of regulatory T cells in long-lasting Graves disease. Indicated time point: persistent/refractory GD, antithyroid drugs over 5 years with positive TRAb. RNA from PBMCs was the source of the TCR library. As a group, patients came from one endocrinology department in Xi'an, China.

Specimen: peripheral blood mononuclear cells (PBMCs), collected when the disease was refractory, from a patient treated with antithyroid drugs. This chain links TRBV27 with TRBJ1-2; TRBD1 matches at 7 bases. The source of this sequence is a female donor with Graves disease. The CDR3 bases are TGTGCCAGCAGTCTCAAGACAGGGAACTATGGCTACACCTTC. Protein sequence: CASSLKTGNYGYTF.